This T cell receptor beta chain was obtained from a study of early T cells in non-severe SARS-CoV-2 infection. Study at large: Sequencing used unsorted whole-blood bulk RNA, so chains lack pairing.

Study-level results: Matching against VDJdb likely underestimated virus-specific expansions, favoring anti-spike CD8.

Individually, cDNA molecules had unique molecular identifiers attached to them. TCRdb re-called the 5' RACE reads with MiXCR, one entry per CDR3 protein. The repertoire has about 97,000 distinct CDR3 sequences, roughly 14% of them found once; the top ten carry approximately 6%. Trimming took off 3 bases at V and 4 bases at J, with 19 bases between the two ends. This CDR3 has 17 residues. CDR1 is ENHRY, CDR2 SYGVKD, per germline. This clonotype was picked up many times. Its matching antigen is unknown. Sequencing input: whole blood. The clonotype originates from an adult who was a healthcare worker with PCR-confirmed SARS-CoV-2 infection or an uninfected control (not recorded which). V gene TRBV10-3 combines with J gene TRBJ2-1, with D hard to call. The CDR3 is CAISEPAGRSGYNEQFF. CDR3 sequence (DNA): TGTGCCATCAGTGAACCCGCCGGACGGTCTGGTTACAATGAGCAGTTCTTC.